This T cell receptor beta chain came from a study of T cells in Graves' hyperthyroidism and ophthalmopathy. This clonotype was seen at least ten times. With 4 bases removed from V and 4 bases from J, the gap between germline ends came to 13 bases. Per the germline V gene, CDR1 is SEHNR and CDR2 is FQNEAQ (reference sequence). There are 14 residues in the CDR3. What was amplified from RNA transcripts were TCR beta CDR3 regions. The HTBI primer set was used in a first-round RT-PCR of the TCR CDR3. TCRdb fed the multiplex PCR reads into MiXCR, producing one record per CDR3 protein. The sample contains 650,000 to 750,000 distinct CDR3 sequences, 14% of which appear only once.

The chain carries TRBV7-9 and TRBJ1-2, with D hard to call. What was sequenced was blood. The sequence was collected from a woman under 30 with Graves' hyperthyroidism. Written as DNA, the CDR3 is TGTGCCAGCAGCTCTGGCAGTCGAACCTATGGCTACACCTTC. This sequence encodes CASSSGSRTYGYTF. Variable domain in full (rest from reference TRBV7-9 and TRBJ1-2): DTGVSQNPRHKITKRGQNVTFRCDPISEHNRLYWYRQTLGQGPEFLTYFQNEAQLEKSRLLSDRFSAERPKGSFSTLEIQRTEQGDSAMYLCASSSGSRTYGYTFGSGTRLTVV.